A selection of T cell receptor beta chains follows, all from one sample in a study of shared clonotypes between healthy human individuals. Method: immunoSEQ multiplex PCR; TCRdb's copy keeps in-frame clones and lacks some. The table records about 1.1 million clones, approximately 80% of them present only once. Sequencing input: memory CD4+ T cells from PBMCs. The receptors come from a man between 18 and 35 years old in good health. Some clones in this sample may be carry-over from other donors' samples. Each CDR3 is given with its conserved first and last residue. Fields, in order: V gene, clone size, D gene, J gene, CDR3 DNA, CDR3 protein. The D gene is left open where the match is weak. Size is stated for part of the rows, as once, few or many counts, or as a class when the clone is expanded.

TRBV5-8	-	-	TRBJ2-5	TGTGCCAGCAGCTTGTGGGGGGCTGGGGAGACCCAGTACTTC	CASSLWGAGETQYF
TRBV2	-	-	TRBJ1-6	TGTGCCAGCAGCCCGGGACGGCTAAATTCACCCCTCCACTTT	CASSPGRLNSPLHF
TRBV7-3	-	TRBD1	TRBJ2-2	TGTGCCAGCAGGTCCGGGACAGGGTATACCGGGGAGCTGTTTTTT	CASRSGTGYTGELFF
TRBV5-4	-	TRBD2	TRBJ2-5	TGTGCCAGCAGCTTATTAGCGGGAGGGAGGGAGACCCAGTACTTC	CASSLLAGGRETQYF
TRBV11-2	-	TRBD2	TRBJ2-7	TGTGCCAGCAGCTTAAGGCTAGCGGGAGGGTACGAGCAGTACTTC	CASSLRLAGGYEQYF
TRBV28	-	-	TRBJ1-5	TGTGCCAGCAGTCCACTCGTGACCTATCAGCCCCAGCATTTT	CASSPLVTYQPQHF
TRBV4-2	many	-	TRBJ1-2	TGTGCCAGCAGCCAAGATCTGACCGCCCCTGGCTACACCTTC	CASSQDLTAPGYTF
TRBV28	-	-	TRBJ1-1	TGTGCCAGCAGTCCCCTTTACACTGAAGCTTTCTTT	CASSPLYTEAFF
TRBV5-4	many	-	TRBJ1-2	TGTGCCAGCCCATCCCCCGGCCAGCCCTATGGCTACACCTTC	CASPSPGQPYGYTF
TRBV28	-	-	TRBJ1-5	TGTGCCAGCAGTTTAGAGAGGGGAAAACAGCCCCAGCATTTT	CASSLERGKQPQHF
TRBV7-8	-	-	TRBJ2-7	TGTGCCAGCAGCTCCTGGGGGAAGGGGGGAACAACTCCCTACGAGCAGTACTTC	CASSSWGKGGTTPYEQYF
TRBV9	-	TRBD1	TRBJ1-2	TGTGCCAGCAGCGTACCGGGACAGGGGGACGGCTACACCTTC	CASSVPGQGDGYTF
TRBV7-2	-	-	TRBJ1-2	TGTGCCAGCAGCAAACGACATGTTTCCAGCACCGACTATGGCTACACCTTC	CASSKRHVSSTDYGYTF
TRBV7-2	-	-	TRBJ2-7	TGTGCCAGCAGCTTAGCCGGGACTTCATCCTACGAGCAGTACTTC	CASSLAGTSSYEQYF
TRBV19	-	-	TRBJ1-5	TGTGCCAGTAGTATAAGGCCCGCGAGGGAGCCCCAGCATTTT	CASSIRPAREPQHF
TRBV19	-	-	TRBJ2-6	TGTGCCAGTTCGGGTCACTCTCAGGGACTCTCTGGGGCCAACGTCCTGACTTTC	CASSGHSQGLSGANVLTF
TRBV6-1	-	-	TRBJ1-1	TGCGCCAGCAGCTTACAGGGCCTGAACACTGAAGCTTTCTTT	CASSLQGLNTEAFF
TRBV5-1	-	-	TRBJ1-2	TGCGCCAGCAGCTTATCGGGGGCGCTTGGCTACACCTTC	CASSLSGALGYTF
TRBV5-1	once	-	TRBJ1-2	TGCGCCAGACCTTTAAAAAAGGAAGGCTACACCTTC	CARPLKKEGYTF
TRBV6-5	-	TRBD1	TRBJ1-5	TGTGCCAGCAGCCCTTTCCAGGGGGGCATGGGGCCCCAGCATTTT	CASSPFQGGMGPQHF
TRBV14	-	-	TRBJ2-2	TGTGCCAGCAGCCACAGGGCAAACACCGGGGAGCTGTTTTTT	CASSHRANTGELFF
TRBV28	-	TRBD2	TRBJ2-5	TGTGCCAGCAGTCCTTCTAGCGGGAGGGCCAAGGGTGAGACCCAGTACTTC	CASSPSSGRAKGETQYF
TRBV10-1	few	-	TRBJ2-7	TGCGCCAGCAGTGGTGAAGTTCCTCCCTACGAGCAGTACTTC	CASSGEVPPYEQYF
TRBV6-5	few	-	TRBJ2-7	TGTGCCAGCAGGAGGGGGATCGCCGACGAGCAGTACTTC	CASRRGIADEQYF
TRBV18	-	-	TRBJ1-4	TGTGCCAGCTCACCCCCCGCGATTAATGAAAAACTGTTTTTT	CASSPPAINEKLFF
TRBV7-8	-	TRBD2	TRBJ2-1	TGTGCCAGCAGCGTGACTAGCGGGAGTGTATATGACAATGAGCAGTTCTTC	CASSVTSGSVYDNEQFF
TRBV28	-	TRBD1	TRBJ2-7	TGTGCCAGCAGTCCCCGCTGGGACAGGGCTTTCTACGAGCAGTACTTC	CASSPRWDRAFYEQYF
TRBV29-1	-	TRBD1	TRBJ2-7	TGCAGCGTCCGGACAGGGCCGGATTCCGAGCAGTACTTC	CSVRTGPDSEQYF
TRBV27	-	TRBD1	TRBJ1-2	TGTGCCAGCAGTGGGGACAGGGGGAAGATCTATGGCTACACCTTC	CASSGDRGKIYGYTF
TRBV5-1	-	-	TRBJ1-1	TGCGCCAGCAGCCTGCGGGCAGGGTTAGTTGAAGCTTTCTTT	CASSLRAGLVEAFF
TRBV2	-	-	TRBJ1-2	TGTGCCAGCAGTGCGAGGACCCACCCACCCTTC	CASSARTHPPF
TRBV15	-	TRBD2	TRBJ2-7	TGTGCCACCAGCAGGGAAGTTCGACTAGCGGGAGGGTCCTACGAGCAGTACTTC	CATSREVRLAGGSYEQYF
TRBV5-1	-	TRBD2	TRBJ2-7	TGCGCCAGCAGCCCGGGGGGGACTAGCATATACGAGCAGTACTTC	CASSPGGTSIYEQYF
TRBV5-1	-	TRBD2	TRBJ2-3	TGCGCCAGCAGCTTGGGCGAGACTAGCGGTACAGATACGCAGTATTTT	CASSLGETSGTDTQYF
TRBV28	few	-	TRBJ1-3	TGTGCCAGCACCTTGGGAGGGGTGAGCTCTGGAAACACCATATATTTT	CASTLGGVSSGNTIYF
TRBV1	-	-	TRBJ2-1	TGCACCAGCAGCCGCATAGGGACAGGGGGTGGTAGCGGGAGGGCCACGGACTCCTACAATGAGCAGTTCTTC	CTSSRIGTGGGSGRATDSYNEQFF
TRBV7-2	-	TRBD2	TRBJ2-2	TGTGCCAGCAGCTCGAGTCTAGCGGGAGTTATGGCCGGGGAGCTGTTTTTT	CASSSSLAGVMAGELFF
TRBV5-1	-	-	TRBJ1-3	TGCGCCAGCAGCCAACCGGCGCCTGGAAACACCATATATTTT	CASSQPAPGNTIYF
TRBV6-6	once	-	TRBJ1-5	TGTGCCAGCAGTTACGGGGGCTATAGCAATCAGCCCCAGCATTTT	CASSYGGYSNQPQHF
TRBV2	-	-	TRBJ2-3	TGTGCCAGCAGTGTAATAACTAGCACAGATACGCAGTATTTT	CASSVITSTDTQYF
TRBV28	-	-	TRBJ2-5	TGTGCCAGCAGTTCCCTCCGAGGTTTGGGAGAGACCCAGTACTTC	CASSSLRGLGETQYF
TRBV5-6	-	-	TRBJ1-2	TGTGCCAGCAGCTTGGTCTTGGACACTAACTATGGCTACACCTTC	CASSLVLDTNYGYTF
TRBV18	-	TRBD1	TRBJ1-4	TGTGCCAGCTCACGAGGACAGGGGGCGGTCGAAAAACTGTTTTTT	CASSRGQGAVEKLFF